This TCR beta chain was identified in a study of metastatic and nonmetastatic thyroid tumors. Study-wide context: Peripheral blood and tumor or nodule samples from malignant and benign thyroid patients were compared.

This clone has just a few counts. Ahead of thyroid surgery, no patient had received treatment of any kind. Original data processing: Across clinicopathological groups, CDR3 differences served as the basis for building a distant-metastasis classifier for papillary thyroid cancer. MiXCR reprocessed the PCR reads for TCRdb. The V and J calls and clone size are TCRdb's, not the authors'. The sample lists roughly 10,000 clones, approximately 29% occurring once. This TCR was sampled from a female donor with papillary thyroid cancer or a benign thyroid nodule (not recorded which). Some clones in this sample may be carry-over from other donors' samples. Sequencing used tumor tissue.

This chain's CDR3 is CASSFWLHEQYF. DNA of the CDR3: TGTGCCAGCAGTTTTTGGCTCCACGAGCAGTACTTC. This chain connects TRBV12-3 or TRBV12-4 to TRBJ2-7; D not certain. This CDR3 spans 12 amino acids. Trimming removed 3 bases at V and 5 bases at J, with 8 bases between.